These 29 T cell receptor beta chains were sequenced from one sample in a study of blood T cells in healthy people across ages. Primed by a sample-barcoded 5' primer and a J-beta primer mix, a second PCR proceeded for 7 to 11 cycles. TCRdb redid the calling of the 5' RACE reads with MiXCR, one entry per CDR3 protein. This table holds about 970,000 distinct CDR3 sequences, 51% found once. Sequencing input: blood. The receptor source for this set is a woman aged 60-70 years in good health.

The chain carries TRBV5-1 and TRBJ2-1; 11 nucleotides line up with TRBD2. CDR3 size: 16 residues. Germline CDR1 is SGHRS and CDR2 is YFSETQ. V shed 9 bases and J 4 bases; nucleotides not matched to a gene: 12. The CDR3 reads CANGLNVAGGYNEQFF. CDR3 coding DNA: TGCGCCAACGGCTTAAACGTAGCGGGAGGGTACAATGAGCAGTTCTTC. Supplemented by reference TRBV5-1 and TRBJ2-1, the full variable domain reads KAGVTQTPRYLIKTRGQQVTLSCSPISGHRSVSWYQQTPGQGLQFLFEYFSETQRNKGNFPGRFSGRQFSNSRSEMNVSTLELGDSALYLCANGLNVAGGYNEQFFGPGTRLTVL.

CDR3 bases: TGCAGTGCTAGAGTTCCTAGCGGATTGAATGAGCAGTTCTTC. Residues: CSARVPSGLNEQFF. The V and J genes are TRBV20-1 and TRBJ2-1; 7 positions agree with TRBD2. Germline V gene lookup returns CDR1 DFQATT and CDR2 SNEGSKA (reference sequence). CDR3 length equals 14 residues. V lost 1 base to trimming and J lost 7 bases; unmatched junction nucleotides: 7.

This clonotype was counted only a few times. The chain has TRBV20-1 and TRBJ2-5; 7 nucleotides agree with TRBD2. The V gene's germline CDR1 is DFQATT and CDR2 SNEGSKA (reference sequence). The CDR3 length is 17 residues. V gave up 1 base and J gave up 2 bases; unmatched junction bases: 13. The CDR3 protein is CSARGSFRLAGQETQYF. CDR3 nucleotides: TGCAGTGCTAGAGGATCCTTTCGACTAGCAGGACAAGAGACCCAGTACTTC.

J is TRBJ1-5 and V is TRBV7-2; 7 nucleotides line up with TRBD1. The germline gives CDR1 SGHTA, CDR2 FQGNSA. J was trimmed by 5 bases and V by 2 bases; bases with no gene match: 6. The CDR3 spans 15 residues. The CDR3 DNA reads TGTGCCAGCAGCTTAAGGAAAGGGACAGATCAGCCCCAGCATTTT. It is translated as CASSLRKGTDQPQHF.

The genes are TRBV12-3 or TRBV12-4 and TRBJ2-3; the match to TRBD2 covers 7 bases. The CDR3 sequence is 14 residues long. With V trimmed by 11 bases and J by 4 bases, 12 bases remained unmatched. DNA of the CDR3: TGTGCCGATGGGAGGGACCCTAGCGCAGATACGCAGTATTTT. Translated, it gives CADGRDPSADTQYF.

This clonotype came up a few times. The chain is built from TRBV5-1 and TRBJ2-3, with 10 nucleotides matching TRBD2. J gave up 2 bases and V 7 bases, and 10 bases lay outside the gene matches. The V gene's germline CDR1 is SGHRS and CDR2 YFSETQ. This CDR3 region has 16 residues. The CDR3 loop reads CASGSLAGGPTDTQYF. DNA for the CDR3: TGCGCCAGCGGCTCCTTAGCGGGAGGCCCCACAGATACGCAGTATTTT.

This clonotype was counted only a few times. The junction differs from germline at one of its ends, possibly a read error. The V call is TRBV27, the J call TRBJ2-1; no clear D gene. This CDR3 has 12 residues. The germline V gene encodes CDR1 MNHEY and CDR2 SMNVEV (reference sequence). CDR3 DNA sequence: TGTGCCAGCATGAACAAAGCGTATGACCAGTTCTTC. This sequence encodes CASMNKAYDQFF.

The chain is built from TRBV28 and TRBJ2-3; D may be TRBD2 (5 bases). With 8 bases removed from V and 5 bases from J, the gap between germline ends came to 17 bases. Germline values: CDR1 MDHEN, CDR2 SYDVKM. This CDR3 spans 14 amino acids. The CDR3 sequence is CASSGGFRVDTQYF. CDR3 nucleotides: TGTGCCAGCTCAGGAGGCTTTAGGGTAGATACGCAGTATTTT.

With respect to this clonotype: The junction and the germline gene differ at one end; a read error may be behind it. This rearrangement joins TRBV7-2 to TRBJ2-7; D gene unclear. CDR3 length: 12 residues. Germline loops: CDR1 SGHTA, CDR2 FQGNSA. The CDR3 DNA sequence: TGTGTCAGCAGCCACCTTAAGGGCAACCCGTACTTC. Translating it yields CVSSHLKGNPYF.

Note on this clonotype: At one end, the junction sequence differs from germline, possibly due to a read error. The genes are TRBV20-1 and TRBJ2-5; 9 nucleotides match TRBD1. The tail of the sequence fits TRBJ2-4 better, so the J call may be wrong. Germline V gives CDR1 DFQATT, CDR2 SNEGSKA (reference sequence). The CDR3 loop spans 16 amino acids. The CDR3 is CSANRGRDGTKDIQYF. For the CDR3, the DNA is TGCAGTGCTAACAGGGGGCGGGACGGAACCAAAGACATTCAGTACTTC.

The chain couples TRBV5-1 to TRBJ2-5, with 10 bases lining up with TRBD1. TRBJ2-7 matches the DNA end more closely, so the J call is doubtful. CDR1 and CDR2 (germline): SGHRS, YFSETQ. This CDR3 has 14 amino acids. The CDR3 protein is CASKGGTGAYEQYF. The CDR3 region has the DNA TGCGCCAGCAAGGGGGGGACAGGGGCTTACGAGCAGTACTTC.

This clonotype was seen just once. The CDR3 DNA follows: TGCAGTGCGAGGAGGGCGGGAGCCACAGATACGCAGTATTTT. Translating gives CSARRAGATDTQYF. The chain links TRBV20-1 to TRBJ2-3; 7 bases line up with TRBD2. Unmatched junction bases numbered 8, after V lost 6 bases and J lost 2 bases. The length of the CDR3 is 14 residues. Per germline, CDR1 DFQATT and CDR2 SNEGSKA (reference sequence).

This clonotype was recorded once. The chain uses TRBV6-2 or TRBV6-3 and TRBJ2-4; no clear D gene. Trimming took off 4 bases at V and 3 bases at J, with 13 bases between the two ends. The CDR3 is 15 amino acids. Germline CDR1 MNHEY, CDR2 SVGEGT. The CDR3, as DNA: TGTGCCAGCAGTTCCATCTGGCACGGCAAAAACATTCAGTACTTC. Translated, it gives CASSSIWHGKNIQYF.

V is TRBV27 and J is TRBJ2-7; D is uncertain. The germline CDR1 and CDR2 sequences are MNHEY and SMNVEV (reference sequence). The V and J ends lost 5 bases and 4 bases respectively, with 18 bases between them. There are 15 residues in the CDR3. The CDR3 loop is CASSLAPDRRYEQYF. Here the CDR3 DNA reads TGTGCCAGCAGTCTGGCCCCGGACCGCCGATACGAGCAGTACTTC.

There are a few counts of this clonotype. The chain is built from TRBV20-1 and TRBJ2-5; D is unclear. CDR3 size: 15 residues. Trimming cost V 0 bases and J 1 base, with 12 bases left between them. Germline V gene sequence: CDR1 DFQATT, CDR2 SNEGSKA (reference sequence). CDR3 in amino acids: CSARDLRRTQETQYF. DNA for the CDR3: TGCAGTGCTAGAGATCTGCGGCGGACCCAAGAGACCCAGTACTTC.

This clonotype has more than one count but fewer than ten. The chain recombines TRBV27 with TRBJ1-2; tentative D call: TRBD1 (5 bases). Deletions cut 5 bases from V and 0 bases from J, with 22 bases between. The CDR3 loop spans 18 amino acids. Germline V gives CDR1 MNHEY, CDR2 SMNVEV (reference sequence). The CDR3 DNA reads as TGTGCCAGCAGTACGTACCGGAACCCCGGGGCGACTAACTATGGCTACACCTTC. As protein: CASSTYRNPGATNYGYTF.

The gene calls are TRBV11-2 and TRBJ2-2, with D maybe TRBD2 (5 bases). The CDR3 is 16 amino acids. V dropped 7 bases and J dropped 1 base, with 16 bases sitting between them. Germline V gene data show CDR1 as SGHAT and CDR2 as FQNNGV. CDR3 coding DNA: TGTGCCAGCAACCCAGCGGTGAGGTTGAACACCGGGGAGCTGTTTTTT. It specifies CASNPAVRLNTGELFF.

The chain has TRBV27 and TRBJ2-4; D is perhaps TRBD1 or TRBD2 (5 bases each). CDR1 is MNHEY and CDR2 is SMNVEV in the germline V gene (reference sequence). V was trimmed by 5 bases and J by 2 bases, leaving 10 bases between them. The CDR3 totals 14 residues. The CDR3 reads CASSLRDPKNIQYF. For the CDR3, the DNA is TGTGCCAGCAGTCTCCGGGACCCCAAAAACATTCAGTACTTC.

This clonotype turned up a few times. V and J are TRBV7-9 and TRBJ1-5, with D possibly being TRBD1 (6 bases). Germline loops: CDR1 SEHNR, CDR2 FQNEAQ (reference sequence). The ends were cut back, 8 bases at V and 2 bases at J, with 16 bases in the middle. The CDR3 runs to 15 residues. In nucleotides, the CDR3 is TGTGCCAGCTCCCCTGAGGGGGGTCGCAATCAGCCCCAGCATTTT. Translating it yields CASSPEGGRNQPQHF.

This clonotype was counted only a few times. This chain uses TRBV12-3 or TRBV12-4 with TRBJ2-3; D not resolved. The V end was cut by 3 bases, the J end by 2 bases, with 9 bases between. The CDR3 spans 14 residues. DNA of the CDR3: TGTGCCAGCAGTTTTGCTGAGTACACAGATACGCAGTATTTT. This encodes CASSFAEYTDTQYF.

The chain is built from TRBV6-2 or TRBV6-3 and TRBJ2-5; D call uncertain. Germline values: CDR1 MNHEY, CDR2 SVGEGT. The CDR3 spans 11 residues. Trimming left V 8 bases short and J 10 bases short, with 14 bases between. The CDR3: CASGIPSGQYF. The CDR3 bases are TGTGCCAGCGGGATCCCTTCTGGCCAGTACTTC.

This clonotype was seen only once. This rearrangement joins TRBV20-1 to TRBJ2-3, with a possible D match to TRBD1 (6 bases). This CDR3 contains 14 residues. The germline V gene has CDR1 DFQATT and CDR2 SNEGSKA (reference sequence). Trimming cost V 0 bases and J 3 bases, with 10 bases left between them. The CDR3 here is CSAREVQGTDTQYF. The CDR3 DNA is TGCAGTGCTAGAGAGGTTCAGGGGACAGATACGCAGTATTTT.

This clonotype was observed a handful of times. The V gene is TRBV5-6, the J gene TRBJ2-1, with 9 bases aligning to TRBD2. CDR1 is SGHDT and CDR2 is YYEEEE in the germline V gene. J was trimmed by 10 bases and V by 4 bases; bases with no gene match: 9. The CDR3 sequence is 14 residues long. The CDR3 nucleotides are TGTGCCAGCAGCCGCTACTCTAGCGGGAACGAGCAGTTCTTC. Protein product: CASSRYSSGNEQFF.

The V call is TRBV13, the J call TRBJ2-5; D not resolved. The closer fit of TRBJ2-7 to the DNA end suggests the J call may be wrong. Germline V gene data show CDR1 as PRHDT and CDR2 as FYEKMQ (reference sequence). The CDR3 loop spans 16 amino acids. The CDR3 DNA follows: TGTGCCAGCAGCCCCAATTTTGTGGCCCAGGCCTCCGAGCAGTACTTC. This encodes CASSPNFVAQASEQYF.

V usage is TRBV20-1 and J usage is TRBJ2-1, with 13 bases fitting TRBD2. Germline CDR1 DFQATT, CDR2 SNEGSKA (reference sequence). V lost 0 bases to trimming and J lost 10 bases; unmatched junction nucleotides: 9. This CDR3 is 16 amino acids long. The CDR3 DNA follows: TGCAGTGCTAGAGATTTAGGACTAGCGGGGGCCCGAGAGCAGTTCTTC. Amino acids: CSARDLGLAGAREQFF.

The chain links TRBV2 to TRBJ2-5; D is possibly TRBD1 (5 bases). V was pared by 2 bases and J by 4 bases, with 8 bases between. The CDR3 contains 13 residues. Germline V gene data show CDR1 as SNHLY and CDR2 as FYNNEI. CDR3 in DNA: TGTGCCAGCAGTGAAAGGGGAATAGAGACCCAGTACTTC. Translating gives CASSERGIETQYF.

This clonotype came up a few times. The chain uses TRBV28 and TRBJ2-7; 9 nucleotides match TRBD2. The V and J ends lost 5 bases and 1 base, in that order; junction bases with no gene match: 6. The V gene's germline CDR1 is MDHEN and CDR2 SYDVKM. The CDR3 runs 15 residues. The CDR3 here is CASSETSGNSYEQYF. The CDR3 DNA sequence: TGTGCCAGCAGTGAGACTAGCGGAAATTCCTACGAGCAGTACTTC.

The V gene is TRBV28, the J gene TRBJ1-5, with unresolved D. Germline V gene data show CDR1 as MDHEN and CDR2 as SYDVKM. Between the trimmed V and J ends, which lost 6 bases and 1 base, there was a span of 7 bases. The length of the CDR3 is 13 residues. For the CDR3, the DNA is TGTGCCAGCAGGATATGGAGCAATCAGCCCCAGCATTTT. Translation gives CASRIWSNQPQHF. Filled out from reference TRBV28 and TRBJ1-5, the complete variable domain reads DVKVTQSSRYLVKRTGEKVFLECVQDMDHENMFWYRQDPGLGLRLIYFSYDVKMKEKGDIPEGYSVSREKKERFSLILESASTNQTSMYLCASRIWSNQPQHFGDGTRLSIL.

This chain joins TRBV5-1 and TRBJ2-1; no reliable D call. The J call may not be correct, given that the DNA end is closer to TRBJ2-7. Germline V gene sequence: CDR1 SGHRS, CDR2 YFSETQ. The length of the CDR3 is 16 residues. CDR3: CASSLAGRNSAYEQYF. In DNA form, the CDR3 reads TGCGCCAGCAGCTTGGCCGGCAGGAATTCGGCCTACGAGCAGTACTTC.